A single sample gave rise to the 21 T cell receptor beta chains below, sequenced in a study of blood T cells in healthy people across ages. Primers used in a second PCR of about 7 to 12 cycles were a sample-barcoded 5' primer and a J-beta primer mix. Each CDR3 protein is one row after TCRdb ran MiXCR on the 5' RACE reads. The sample shows some 900,000 distinct CDR3 sequences, 29% of them seen only once. Input material: blood. All receptors derive from a woman older than 75 in good health.

This chain connects TRBV5-1 to TRBJ2-1; 11 bases are a match to TRBD1. The ends lost 6 bases at V and 4 bases at J; junction bases unmatched: 12. From germline, CDR1 is SGHRS and CDR2 YFSETQ. This CDR3 is built from 17 residues. The CDR3 reads CASKSGSGQGAYNEQFF. The CDR3 nucleotides read TGCGCCAGCAAAAGTGGCAGCGGACAGGGGGCATACAATGAGCAGTTCTTC.

The chain has TRBV5-6 and TRBJ2-5; 9 bases line up with TRBD2. Per the germline V gene, CDR1 is SGHDT and CDR2 is YYEEEE. Trimming took 4 bases from V and 1 from J; bases not matched to a gene: 11. The CDR3 totals 17 residues. The CDR3, as DNA: TGTGCCAGCAGCCCGGTCACAAGCGGGGGGCTCCAAGAGACCCAGTACTTC. Its translation: CASSPVTSGGLQETQYF.

This clonotype was seen repeatedly, ten times or more. The chain joins TRBV4-3 to TRBJ1-2; no clear D gene. Per the germline V gene, CDR1 is LGHNA and CDR2 is YSLEER. The V end lost 1 base, the J end lost 4 bases, and 13 bases lay between the germline ends. CDR3 length equals 15 residues. The CDR3 DNA follows: TGCGCCAGCAGCCAAGGGCCCAGGAACACCTATGGCTACACCTTC. This codes for CASSQGPRNTYGYTF.

This clonotype was seen repeatedly, ten times or more. This sequence joins TRBV6-5 and TRBJ1-6; D is possibly TRBD1 (6 bases). This CDR3 comprises 14 residues. Deletions cut 5 bases from V and 10 bases from J, with 15 bases between. CDR1 and CDR2 (germline): MNHEY, SVGAGI. The CDR3 sequence is CASSLGGLGSPLHF. The CDR3 coding sequence is TGTGCCAGCAGTCTAGGGGGACTGGGCTCACCCCTCCACTTT.

This clonotype was seen a few times. This clone may be a read error of a much larger clone one base away. The chain is built from TRBV12-3 or TRBV12-4 and TRBJ2-1; 7 nucleotides line up with TRBD1. The CDR3 spans 14 residues. CDR3 residues: CTSSSSTGENEQFF. CDR3 sequence (DNA): TGTACCAGCAGTTCGTCTACAGGGGAGAATGAGCAGTTCTTC.

This clonotype was observed a handful of times. The rearrangement links TRBV18 to TRBJ2-3, with D unresolved. The CDR3 has 14 amino acids. V was cut by 4 bases and J by 4 bases, with 12 bases left in between. Germline CDR1 is KGHSH and CDR2 is LQKENI. The CDR3 loop is CASSLKNTADTQYF. CDR3 nucleotide sequence: TGTGCCAGCTCACTAAAGAACACGGCAGATACGCAGTATTTT. Variable domain in full (rest from reference TRBV18 and TRBJ2-3): NAGVMQNPRHLVRRRGQEARLRCSPMKGHSHVYWYRQLPEEGLKFMVYLQKENIIDESGMPKERFSAEFPKEGPSILRIQQVVRGDSAAYFCASSLKNTADTQYFGPGTRLTVL.

In this sample, this clonotype turned up many times. The gene calls are TRBV2 and TRBJ1-2, with D tentatively TRBD1 (5 bases). Per the germline V gene, CDR1 is SNHLY and CDR2 is FYNNEI. The CDR3 length is 15 residues. V lost 7 bases and J 2 bases, leaving 17 bases between the germline ends. CDR3 residues: CASTFRGNRNYGYTF. As DNA, the CDR3 is TGTGCCAGCACCTTCAGAGGGAACAGGAACTATGGCTACACCTTC.

With respect to this clonotype: Possible read error: a much larger clone is one base away. J is TRBJ2-1 and V is TRBV20-1; 11 positions match TRBD1. The J call may be faulty, since TRBJ2-7 better matches the DNA end. Germline V gives CDR1 DFQATT, CDR2 SNEGSKA (reference sequence). The CDR3 loop spans 15 amino acids. The CDR3 reads CSAGSGQGAYNEQYF. The CDR3, as DNA: TGCAGTGCTGGCAGTGGACAGGGGGCCTACAATGAGCAGTACTTC.

The chain employs TRBV20-1 and TRBJ1-1; possible D gene TRBD1, 6 bases. CDR1 is DFQATT, CDR2 SNEGSKA, per germline (reference sequence). V lost 3 bases and J lost 4, with 18 bases in between. CDR3 length: 15 residues. CDR3 sequence: CSARRGINAATEAFF. The DNA of the CDR3 is TGCAGTGCTAGGAGGGGGATTAACGCGGCCACTGAAGCTTTCTTT.

This chain links TRBV3-1 with TRBJ2-7; 8 positions match TRBD1. Germline V lookup: CDR1 LGHDT, CDR2 YNNKEL (reference sequence). V gave up 6 bases and J gave up 6 bases; unmatched junction bases: 16. CDR3 length: 16 residues. The CDR3 protein is CASRRLEGDRFGEQYF. CDR3 in DNA: TGTGCCAGCAGACGCCTCGAGGGGGACAGGTTTGGCGAGCAGTACTTC.

Concerning this clonotype itself: Relative to the germline gene, one junction end is altered; a read error may explain this. V gene TRBV29-1 combines with J gene TRBJ2-5, with TRBD1 matching 10 bases. Germline V lookup: CDR1 SQVTM, CDR2 ANQGSEA. The CDR3 consists of 17 residues. This CDR3 reads CSVKRWGQGSRQEAQYF. CDR3 nucleotide sequence: TGCAGCGTTAAACGGTGGGGACAGGGGAGTAGGCAAGAGGCCCAGTACTTC. Full variable domain (remainder filled in from reference TRBV29-1 and TRBJ2-5): SAVISQKPSRDICQRGTSLTIQCQVDSQVTMMFWYRQQPGQSLTLIATANQGSEATYESGFVIDKFPISRPNLTFSTLTVSNMSPEDSSIYLCSVKRWGQGSRQEAQYFGPGTRLLVL.

A remark on this clonotype: Relative to the germline gene, one junction end is altered; a read error may explain this. The chain links TRBV7-2 to TRBJ1-2; 9 nucleotides agree with TRBD1. Germline V CDR1 and CDR2: SGHTA, FQGNSA. There are 15 residues in the CDR3. Here the CDR3 DNA reads TGTGCCAACAGCGCGAACCGGGACAGGGCTTATGGCTACACCTTC. Translation: CANSANRDRAYGYTF.

The chain combines TRBV7-2 with TRBJ2-1; a possible D gene is TRBD1 (5 bases). Trimming pared 5 bases from V and 11 bases from J, leaving 16 bases between. The germline V gene has CDR1 SGHTA and CDR2 FQGNSA. The CDR3 covers 13 residues. CDR3 nucleotide sequence: TGTGCCAGCAGCCCAGTCTCCCAGGGCAAGCAGTTCTTC. Residues: CASSPVSQGKQFF.

The sample holds many counts of this clonotype. The chain couples TRBV7-2 to TRBJ1-5; D not resolved. Trimming shortened V by 0 bases and J by 7 bases, and 10 bases separated the two germline ends. CDR3 length: 14 residues. Per the germline V gene, CDR1 is SGHTA and CDR2 is FQGNSA. The CDR3 here is CASSLAGLQQPQHF. CDR3 DNA sequence: TGTGCCAGCAGCTTAGCAGGCTTGCAACAGCCCCAGCATTTT.

This clonotype showed up just a few times. The V and J genes are TRBV7-9 and TRBJ2-1; the match to TRBD2 covers 15 bases. Germline V gene data show CDR1 as SEHNR and CDR2 as FQNEAQ (reference sequence). The CDR3 has 19 amino acids. With V trimmed by 3 bases and J by 0 bases, 6 bases remained unmatched. This chain's CDR3 is CASSLTGLAGGRSYNEQFF. The CDR3, as DNA: TGTGCCAGCAGCTTGACGGGACTAGCGGGGGGACGCTCCTACAATGAGCAGTTCTTC.

This clonotype was recorded many times. The chain links TRBV27 to TRBJ2-3; D may be TRBD2 (6 bases). V was shortened by 7 bases and J by 10 bases, with 18 bases between the two germline ends. Germline V lookup: CDR1 MNHEY, CDR2 SMNVEV (reference sequence). This CDR3 spans 13 amino acids. CDR3 sequence: CASTPNPGGAQYF. The CDR3 DNA reads as TGTGCCAGCACTCCCAACCCAGGCGGGGCGCAGTATTTT.

This clonotype was observed a handful of times. A much larger clone differs by one base, so this may be a read error. The chain joins TRBV5-4 to TRBJ2-7; TRBD1 agrees at 8 bases. Germline V CDR1 and CDR2: SGHNT, YYREEE (reference sequence). The ends lost 4 bases at V and 0 bases at J; junction bases unmatched: 6. CDR3 length: 15 amino acids. CDR3 loop: CASSPRQGSSYEQYF. DNA for the CDR3: TGTGCCAGCAGCCCAAGACAGGGGAGCTCCTACGAGCAGTACTTC.

Notes on this clonotype: This may be a read error: a much more frequent sequence differs by one nucleotide. The chain employs TRBV29-1 and TRBJ1-1; D uncertain. CDR1 and CDR2 from the germline V gene are SQVTM and ANQGSEA. CDR3 length equals 12 residues. The CDR3 here is CGVDKGNSEAFF. The CDR3 DNA is TGCGGCGTTGATAAGGGCAACAGTGAAGCTTTCTTT. Variable domain in full (rest from reference TRBV29-1 and TRBJ1-1): SAVISQKPSRDICQRGTSLTIQCQVDSQVTMMFWYRQQPGQSLTLIATANQGSEATYESGFVIDKFPISRPNLTFSTLTVSNMSPEDSSIYLCGVDKGNSEAFFGQGTRLTVV.

This clonotype has just a few counts. This may be a read error, as it is one base from a much larger clone. This chain links TRBV6-2 or TRBV6-3 with TRBJ2-1; 7 bases line up with TRBD2. Germline-derived CDR1 and CDR2 are MNHEY and SVGEGT. V trimming: 4 bases; J trimming: 2 bases; junction bases outside the gene matches: 14. The CDR3 has 18 residues. The CDR3 nucleotides are TGTGCCAGCAGTTGCTCGATCAGGGAAGGGAGGGCCTACAATGAGCAGTTCTTC. This sequence encodes CASSCSIREGRAYNEQFF.

This clonotype was detected ten times or more. The rearrangement joins TRBV10-1 to TRBJ2-3, with D perhaps TRBD1 (6 bases). CDR1 WNHNN and CDR2 SYGVQD come from the germline V gene (reference sequence). Trimming took 0 bases from V and 6 from J, leaving 16 bases between them. This CDR3 contains 16 residues. CDR3 region: CASSESRTDLQDTQYF. CDR3 bases: TGCGCCAGCAGTGAGTCACGGACAGACCTCCAGGATACGCAGTATTTT.

This clonotype showed up many times. The genes are TRBV20-1 and TRBJ2-7, with a weak D call TRBD1 (7 bases). V gave up 4 bases and J gave up 4 bases, with 23 bases separating them. CDR1 and CDR2 from the germline V gene are DFQATT and SNEGSKA (reference sequence). The CDR3 is 16 residues long. Here the CDR3 DNA reads TGCAGTGCTACTGGACCTCGACAGGGACTTGGGTACGAGCAGTACTTC. Translated, it gives CSATGPRQGLGYEQYF.